One T cell receptor (beta chain) is described in this entry. The method was immunoSEQ multiplex PCR; TCRdb's version includes in-frame clones alone and lacks a portion of them. The table includes just over 150,000 clones, approximately 90% detected once. This sample stems from a study of blood T cell repertoires in COVID-19. Turning to the study itself: T cells, B-cell-depleted T cells, or PBMCs supplied cDNA or gDNA.

The sample taken for sequencing was peripheral blood. The sequence derives from a woman in her thirties or forties with acute or convalescent COVID-19.

This CDR3 is CANARGGGTEAFF. DNA for the CDR3: TGCGCCAACGCCCGCGGGGGAGGCACTGAAGCTTTCTTT. The V call is TRBV5-1, the J call TRBJ1-1, with D maybe TRBD1 (5 bases). The CDR3 runs to 13 residues. Germline values: CDR1 SGHRS, CDR2 YFSETQ. V lost 9 bases to trimming and J lost 4 bases, with 16 bases between them.